The rows below give T cell receptor beta chains drawn from one sample of a study of cytomegalovirus exposure and HLA in healthy donors. Method: immunoSEQ multiplex PCR; TCRdb's copy keeps in-frame clones and lacks some. The table records about 170,000 clones, about four fifths of them present only once. Sequenced sample: PBMCs. These receptors originate from a woman between 18 and 29 years old in good health and CMV-seropositive. CDR3s include the opening cysteine and the closing phenylalanine or tryptophan. Fields, in order: V gene, J gene, CDR3 length, D gene, clone size, CDR3 DNA, CDR3 protein. A D gene is named only where the DNA matches it firmly. Size tells how often a clone was seen (once, few, many) or the class of an expanded clone, and some rows leave it out.

v_gene: TRBV9; j_gene: TRBJ2-3; len: 15; d_gene: NA; abundance: NA; CDR3nt: TGTGCCAGCAGCGTAGCGGGGGAAAGCACAGATACGCAGTATTTT; CDR3aa: CASSVAGESTDTQYF
v_gene: TRBV4-1; j_gene: TRBJ2-5; len: 16; d_gene: NA; abundance: NA; CDR3nt: TGCGCCAGCAGCCCGCGGGGGGTCAGGGGGCAAGAGACCCAGTACTTC; CDR3aa: CASSPRGVRGQETQYF
v_gene: TRBV7-6; j_gene: TRBJ2-5; len: 16; d_gene: NA; abundance: NA; CDR3nt: TGTGCCAGCAGCTTAGTATTACAGGGCCCGGGGGAGACCCAGTACTTC; CDR3aa: CASSLVLQGPGETQYF
v_gene: TRBV27; j_gene: TRBJ1-2; len: 15; d_gene: NA; abundance: NA; CDR3nt: TGTGCCAGCAACCCCTCCGGACAGCCTAACTATGGCTACACCTTC; CDR3aa: CASNPSGQPNYGYTF
v_gene: TRBV19; j_gene: TRBJ1-2; len: 17; d_gene: NA; abundance: NA; CDR3nt: TGTGCCAGTAGTAATGGGGTCCCGGACGGAGGGCTCTATGGCTACACCTTC; CDR3aa: CASSNGVPDGGLYGYTF
v_gene: TRBV4-2; j_gene: TRBJ2-1; len: 18; d_gene: TRBD2; abundance: NA; CDR3nt: TGTGCCAGCAGCCAAGAACGGATGTCGGCTAGCGGTGGCAATGAGCAGTTCTTC; CDR3aa: CASSQERMSASGGNEQFF
v_gene: TRBV28; j_gene: TRBJ1-4; len: 14; d_gene: NA; abundance: NA; CDR3nt: TGTGCCAGCAGTCCCCAGGGTATGGGCGAAAAACTGTTTTTT; CDR3aa: CASSPQGMGEKLFF
v_gene: TRBV23-1; j_gene: TRBJ1-5; len: 19; d_gene: NA; abundance: NA; CDR3nt: TGCGCCAGCAGTCAATCGGTGGCAGGTTGGGTCCTTAACAATCAGCCCCAGCATTTT; CDR3aa: CASSQSVAGWVLNNQPQHF
v_gene: TRBV7-2; j_gene: TRBJ1-2; len: 14; d_gene: NA; abundance: NA; CDR3nt: TGTGCCAGCAGCTTTAAGGGGAGGGACTATGGCTACACCTTC; CDR3aa: CASSFKGRDYGYTF
v_gene: TRBV10-1; j_gene: TRBJ2-5; len: 15; d_gene: NA; abundance: few; CDR3nt: TGCGCCAGCAGTGACAATCAGGGCTCCCAAGAGACCCAGTACTTC; CDR3aa: CASSDNQGSQETQYF
v_gene: TRBV29-1; j_gene: TRBJ2-7; len: 13; d_gene: NA; abundance: NA; CDR3nt: TGCAGCGCGAGGGGGATTTTGGGCTACGAGCAGTACTTC; CDR3aa: CSARGILGYEQYF
v_gene: TRBV6-1; j_gene: TRBJ2-3; len: 16; d_gene: TRBD2; abundance: NA; CDR3nt: TGTGCCAGCAGTGAAGTATTAGCGGGGGGAAAAGATACGCAGTATTTT; CDR3aa: CASSEVLAGGKDTQYF
v_gene: TRBV7-6; j_gene: TRBJ2-7; len: 17; d_gene: NA; abundance: NA; CDR3nt: TGTGCCAGCAGCTTAATCGGACCAAGACAGGTTCCCTACGAGCAGTACTTC; CDR3aa: CASSLIGPRQVPYEQYF
v_gene: TRBV18; j_gene: TRBJ1-1; len: 14; d_gene: NA; abundance: NA; CDR3nt: TGTGCCAGCTCACCCGGGGGGAGAGTCTCTGAAGCTTTCTTT; CDR3aa: CASSPGGRVSEAFF
v_gene: TRBV25-1; j_gene: TRBJ1-1; len: 15; d_gene: NA; abundance: few; CDR3nt: TGTGCCAGCAGTTGGGTAGAGGTGGGGAACACTGAAGCTTTCTTT; CDR3aa: CASSWVEVGNTEAFF
v_gene: TRBV28; j_gene: TRBJ1-1; len: 15; d_gene: NA; abundance: few; CDR3nt: TGTGCCAGCAGCCCCCCCAGCGCGCTAGGTACTGAAGCTTTCTTT; CDR3aa: CASSPPSALGTEAFF
v_gene: TRBV4-3; j_gene: TRBJ1-1; len: 18; d_gene: TRBD1; abundance: NA; CDR3nt: TGCGCCAGCAGCCAAGGCCCGCGAGGGGGCTGGAATGTAAACGAAGCTTTCTTT; CDR3aa: CASSQGPRGGWNVNEAFF
v_gene: TRBV13; j_gene: TRBJ1-3; len: 14; d_gene: TRBD1; abundance: NA; CDR3nt: TGTGCCAGCAGCGCAGGGGGATCTGGAAACACCATATATTTT; CDR3aa: CASSAGGSGNTIYF
v_gene: TRBV28; j_gene: TRBJ1-1; len: 17; d_gene: TRBD1; abundance: NA; CDR3nt: TGTGCCAGCAGTTTATCCAGGGGGCCCACAAAGAACACTGAAGCTTTCTTT; CDR3aa: CASSLSRGPTKNTEAFF
v_gene: TRBV19; j_gene: TRBJ2-7; len: 14; d_gene: TRBD1; abundance: NA; CDR3nt: TGTGCCAGTAGTTTGACAGGGGTTAGCGACGAGCAGTACTTC; CDR3aa: CASSLTGVSDEQYF
v_gene: TRBV7-3; j_gene: TRBJ2-1; len: 14; d_gene: NA; abundance: NA; CDR3nt: TGTGCCAGCAGCACCTCATCACACTACAATGAGCAGTTCTTC; CDR3aa: CASSTSSHYNEQFF
v_gene: TRBV2; j_gene: TRBJ1-1; len: 17; d_gene: NA; abundance: NA; CDR3nt: TGTGCCAGCAGTGAAGGGAATGTGGAGGTTCAGAACACTGAAGCTTTCTTT; CDR3aa: CASSEGNVEVQNTEAFF
v_gene: TRBV5-1; j_gene: TRBJ2-7; len: 14; d_gene: TRBD2; abundance: NA; CDR3nt: TGCGCCAGCAGAAGAGGGCGGGAGGCCTACGAGCAGTACTTC; CDR3aa: CASRRGREAYEQYF
v_gene: TRBV5-4; j_gene: TRBJ2-1; len: 17; d_gene: TRBD2; abundance: NA; CDR3nt: TGTGCCAGCAGCTTGTATAGCGGGGGGGCCCCCTACAATGAGCAGTTCTTC; CDR3aa: CASSLYSGGAPYNEQFF
v_gene: TRBV30; j_gene: TRBJ1-2; len: 10; d_gene: NA; abundance: NA; CDR3nt: TGTGCCTGGGAGTCCCACGGCTACACCTTC; CDR3aa: CAWESHGYTF
v_gene: TRBV9; j_gene: TRBJ2-1; len: 17; d_gene: TRBD2; abundance: NA; CDR3nt: TGTGCCAGCAGCGTAGGGGCAAGCGGGGTAGACTACAATGAGCAGTTCTTC; CDR3aa: CASSVGASGVDYNEQFF
v_gene: TRBV9; j_gene: TRBJ2-2; len: 15; d_gene: NA; abundance: NA; CDR3nt: TGTGCCAGCAGCGTAGAAGGAGGGGACACCGGGGAGCTGTTTTTT; CDR3aa: CASSVEGGDTGELFF
v_gene: TRBV4-2; j_gene: TRBJ1-1; len: 15; d_gene: TRBD1; abundance: NA; CDR3nt: TGTGCCAGCAGCCAAGTTAAGGGGGCTAACACTGAAGCTTTCTTT; CDR3aa: CASSQVKGANTEAFF
v_gene: TRBV28; j_gene: TRBJ1-4; len: 15; d_gene: NA; abundance: NA; CDR3nt: TGTGCCAGCAGTTTACGGACAGTAATAGACGAAAAACTGTTTTTT; CDR3aa: CASSLRTVIDEKLFF
v_gene: TRBV4-3; j_gene: TRBJ1-2; len: 15; d_gene: TRBD1; abundance: NA; CDR3nt: TGCGCCAGCAGCCGACGAACAGGGGAAAGCTATGGCTACACCTTC; CDR3aa: CASSRRTGESYGYTF
v_gene: TRBV7-9; j_gene: TRBJ1-2; len: 16; d_gene: NA; abundance: NA; CDR3nt: TGTGCCAGCAGCTTAAATCTTGAGAGGGCCGCCTATGGCTACACCTTC; CDR3aa: CASSLNLERAAYGYTF
v_gene: TRBV11-2; j_gene: TRBJ1-1; len: 14; d_gene: NA; abundance: NA; CDR3nt: TGTGCCAGCAGCTTAGCTCTCGGGTACACTGAAGCTTTCTTT; CDR3aa: CASSLALGYTEAFF
v_gene: TRBV9; j_gene: TRBJ1-5; len: 14; d_gene: TRBD1; abundance: NA; CDR3nt: TGTGCCAGCAGCCCGACAGGGGGGAATCAGCCCCAGCATTTT; CDR3aa: CASSPTGGNQPQHF
v_gene: TRBV18; j_gene: TRBJ1-1; len: 18; d_gene: TRBD1; abundance: NA; CDR3nt: TGTGCCAGCTCACCATTTGTCGGATTGGGACAGTCGAACACTGAAGCTTTCTTT; CDR3aa: CASSPFVGLGQSNTEAFF
v_gene: TRBV4-3; j_gene: TRBJ2-2; len: 15; d_gene: NA; abundance: NA; CDR3nt: TGCGCCAGCAGGGCCACTAGCCTGAACACCGGGGAGCTGTTTTTT; CDR3aa: CASRATSLNTGELFF
v_gene: TRBV6-6; j_gene: TRBJ1-2; len: 15; d_gene: NA; abundance: NA; CDR3nt: TGTGCCAGCAGTTTGAGCGGCAGTTCCGTAGGGGGCTACACCTTC; CDR3aa: CASSLSGSSVGGYTF